This T cell receptor (beta chain) appears in the sequencing data of a study of CD8+ T cells in alopecia areata. As for the study in general: Treatment comprised oral tofacitinib, 5 to 10 mg twice daily, in treated patients. For treated patients, severity scores reflected the percentage of scalp area affected. Study-wide results and limits: Tofacitinib produced a significant decrease in scalp clonality and in expanded CD8+ clones among the top 100.

A few counts support this clone. Its antigen is as yet unknown. The treatment is: oral pan-JAK inhibitor, 5-10 mg twice daily. Alopecia areata patients had lesional scalp punch biopsies and peripheral blood taken from them. Investigators isolated RNA and reverse transcribed it into cDNA to act as the sequencing template. The protocol was immunoSEQ multiplex PCR, while the TCRdb copy is restricted to in-frame clones and leaves out a portion. The table shows 95,000 to 120,000 clones, with roughly 50% occurring only once. This receptor was taken from a human donor with alopecia areata. The sequenced sample was CD4+ T cells sorted from blood, obtained at week 24, from a patient treated with tofacitinib.

In nucleotides, the CDR3 is TGCAGCGTTGGACAGATCCAAGAGACCCAGTACTTC. It is translated as CSVGQIQETQYF. This chain joins TRBV29-1 and TRBJ2-5; D is possibly TRBD1 (5 bases). The germline V and J ends were trimmed by 4 bases and 1 base, with 7 bases remaining between them. From germline, CDR1 is SQVTM and CDR2 ANQGSEA. The CDR3 is 12 residues long.